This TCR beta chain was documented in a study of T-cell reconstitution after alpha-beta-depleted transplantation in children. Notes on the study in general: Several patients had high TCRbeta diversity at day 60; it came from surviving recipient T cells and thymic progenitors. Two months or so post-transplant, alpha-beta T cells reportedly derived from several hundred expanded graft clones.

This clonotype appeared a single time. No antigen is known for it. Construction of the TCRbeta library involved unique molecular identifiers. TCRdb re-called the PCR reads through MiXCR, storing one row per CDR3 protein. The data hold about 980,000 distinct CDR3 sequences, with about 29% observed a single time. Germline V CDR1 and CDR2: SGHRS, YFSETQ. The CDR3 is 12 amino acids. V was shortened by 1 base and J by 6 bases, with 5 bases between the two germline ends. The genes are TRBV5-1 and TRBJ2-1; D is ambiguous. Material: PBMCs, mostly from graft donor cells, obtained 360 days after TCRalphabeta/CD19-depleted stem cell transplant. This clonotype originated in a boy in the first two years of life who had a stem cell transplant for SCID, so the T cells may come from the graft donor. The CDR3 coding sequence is TGCGCCAGCAGCTTGTCTAGCAATGAGCAGTTCTTC. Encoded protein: CASSLSSNEQFF.